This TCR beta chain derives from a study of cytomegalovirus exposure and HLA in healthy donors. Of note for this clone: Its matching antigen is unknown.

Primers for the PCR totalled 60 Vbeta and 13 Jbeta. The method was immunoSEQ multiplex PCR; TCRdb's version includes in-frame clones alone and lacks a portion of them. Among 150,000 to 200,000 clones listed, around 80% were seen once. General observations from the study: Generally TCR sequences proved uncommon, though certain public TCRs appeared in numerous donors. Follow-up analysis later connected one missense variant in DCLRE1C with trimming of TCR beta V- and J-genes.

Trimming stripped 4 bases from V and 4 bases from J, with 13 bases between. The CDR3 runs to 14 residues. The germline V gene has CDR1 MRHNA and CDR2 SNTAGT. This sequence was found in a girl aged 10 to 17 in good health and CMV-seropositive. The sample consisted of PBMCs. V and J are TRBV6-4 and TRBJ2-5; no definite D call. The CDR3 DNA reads TGTGCCAGCAGTGCTCAGTTTGGTGCAGAGACCCAGTACTTC. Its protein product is CASSAQFGAETQYF.